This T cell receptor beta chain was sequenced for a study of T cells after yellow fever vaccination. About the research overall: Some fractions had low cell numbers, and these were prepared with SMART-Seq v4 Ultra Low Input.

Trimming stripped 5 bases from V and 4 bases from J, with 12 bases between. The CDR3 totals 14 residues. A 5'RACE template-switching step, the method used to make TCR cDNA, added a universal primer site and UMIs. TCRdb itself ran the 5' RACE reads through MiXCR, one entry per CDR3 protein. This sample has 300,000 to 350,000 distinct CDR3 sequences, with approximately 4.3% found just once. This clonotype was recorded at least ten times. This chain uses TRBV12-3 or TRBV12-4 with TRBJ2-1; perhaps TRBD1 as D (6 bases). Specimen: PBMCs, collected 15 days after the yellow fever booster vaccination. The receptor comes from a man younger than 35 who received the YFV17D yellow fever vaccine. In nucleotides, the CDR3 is TGTGCCAGCAGTCAAGAAGGACAGTACAATGAGCAGTTCTTC. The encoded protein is CASSQEGQYNEQFF.